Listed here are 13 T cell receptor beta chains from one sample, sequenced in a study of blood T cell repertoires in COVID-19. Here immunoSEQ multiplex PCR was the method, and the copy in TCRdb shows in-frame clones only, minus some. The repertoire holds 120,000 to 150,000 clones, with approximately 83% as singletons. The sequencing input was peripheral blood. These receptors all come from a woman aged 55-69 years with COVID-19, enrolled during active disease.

CDR3 residues: CASGNSIETQYF. The CDR3 nucleotides are TGTGCCAGCGGTAACAGCATAGAGACCCAGTACTTC. This rearrangement joins TRBV7-2 to TRBJ2-5; D remains unclear. Germline CDR1 reads SGHTA; CDR2 reads FQGNSA. The CDR3 is 12 amino acids. V lost 8 bases to trimming and J lost 4 bases, with 11 bases between them.

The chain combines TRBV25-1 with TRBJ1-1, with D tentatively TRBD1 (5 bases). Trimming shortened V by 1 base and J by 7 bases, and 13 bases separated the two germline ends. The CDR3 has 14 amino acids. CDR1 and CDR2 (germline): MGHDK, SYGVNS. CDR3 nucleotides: TGTGCCAGCAGTGAATTAGACAGTCAGCGTGAAGCTTTCTTT. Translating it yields CASSELDSQREAFF.

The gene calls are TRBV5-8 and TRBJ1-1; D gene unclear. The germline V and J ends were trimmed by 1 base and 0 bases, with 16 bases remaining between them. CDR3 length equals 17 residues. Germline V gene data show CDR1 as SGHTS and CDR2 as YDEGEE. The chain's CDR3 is CASSLTPQHGLNTEAFF. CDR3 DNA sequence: TGTGCCAGCAGCTTGACCCCCCAGCACGGGTTGAACACTGAAGCTTTCTTT.

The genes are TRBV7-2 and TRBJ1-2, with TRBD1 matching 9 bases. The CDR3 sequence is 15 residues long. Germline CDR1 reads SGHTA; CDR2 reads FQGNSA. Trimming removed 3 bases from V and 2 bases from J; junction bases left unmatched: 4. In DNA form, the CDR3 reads TGTGCCAGCAGCTTTGGGACAGGGCAGAACTATGGCTACACCTTC. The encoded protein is CASSFGTGQNYGYTF.

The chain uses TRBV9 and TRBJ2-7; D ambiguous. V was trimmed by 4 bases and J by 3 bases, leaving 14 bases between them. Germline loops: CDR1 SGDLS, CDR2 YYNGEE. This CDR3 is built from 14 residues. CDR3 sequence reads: CASSSWLSSYEQYF. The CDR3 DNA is TGTGCCAGCAGCTCTTGGCTCTCCAGCTACGAGCAGTACTTC. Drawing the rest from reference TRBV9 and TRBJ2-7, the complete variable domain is DSGVTQTPKHLITATGQRVTLRCSPRSGDLSVYWYQQSLDQGLQFLIQYYNGEERAKGNILERFSAQQFPDLHSELNLSSLELGDSALYFCASSSWLSSYEQYFGPGTRLTVT.

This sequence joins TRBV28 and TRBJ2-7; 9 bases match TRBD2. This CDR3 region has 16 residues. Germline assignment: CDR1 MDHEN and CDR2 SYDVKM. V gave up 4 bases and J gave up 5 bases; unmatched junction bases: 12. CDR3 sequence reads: CASSSAGGAFLHEQYF. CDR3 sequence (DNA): TGTGCCAGCAGTTCCGCGGGAGGGGCCTTCCTCCACGAGCAGTACTTC.

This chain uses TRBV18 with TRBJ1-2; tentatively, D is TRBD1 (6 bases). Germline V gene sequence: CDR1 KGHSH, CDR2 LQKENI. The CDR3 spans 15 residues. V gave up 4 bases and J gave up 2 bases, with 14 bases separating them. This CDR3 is CASSRGAGENYGYTF. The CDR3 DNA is TGTGCCAGCTCACGGGGTGCAGGGGAGAACTATGGCTACACCTTC. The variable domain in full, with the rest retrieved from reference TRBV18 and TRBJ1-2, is NAGVMQNPRHLVRRRGQEARLRCSPMKGHSHVYWYRQLPEEGLKFMVYLQKENIIDESGMPKERFSAEFPKEGPSILRIQQVVRGDSAAYFCASSRGAGENYGYTFGSGTRLTVV.

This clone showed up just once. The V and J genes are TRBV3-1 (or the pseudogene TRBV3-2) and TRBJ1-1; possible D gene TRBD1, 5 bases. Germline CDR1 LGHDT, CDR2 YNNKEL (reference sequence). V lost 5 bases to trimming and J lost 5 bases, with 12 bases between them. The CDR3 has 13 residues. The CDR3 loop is CASSSDRGTEAFF. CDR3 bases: TGTGCCAGCAGCTCAGACAGAGGAACTGAAGCTTTCTTT.

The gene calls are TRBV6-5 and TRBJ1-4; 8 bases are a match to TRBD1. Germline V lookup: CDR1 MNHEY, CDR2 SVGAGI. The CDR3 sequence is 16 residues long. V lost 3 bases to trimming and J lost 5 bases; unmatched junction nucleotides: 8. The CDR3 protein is CASSYTLGTGNEKLFF. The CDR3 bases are TGTGCCAGCAGTTATACTCTTGGGACAGGAAATGAAAAACTGTTTTTT.

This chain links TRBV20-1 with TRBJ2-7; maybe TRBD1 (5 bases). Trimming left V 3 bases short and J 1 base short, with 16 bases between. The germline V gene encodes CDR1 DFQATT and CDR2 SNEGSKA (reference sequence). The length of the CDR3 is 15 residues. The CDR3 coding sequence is TGCAGTGCTAGTGCGCCGCGAGCAGGGTCCTACGAGCAGTACTTC. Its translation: CSASAPRAGSYEQYF.

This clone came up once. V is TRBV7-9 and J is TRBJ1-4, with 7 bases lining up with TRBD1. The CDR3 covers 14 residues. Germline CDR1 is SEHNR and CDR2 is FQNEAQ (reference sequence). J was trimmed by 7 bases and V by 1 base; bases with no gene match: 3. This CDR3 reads CASSLEGTVEKLFF. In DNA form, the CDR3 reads TGTGCCAGCAGCTTAGAAGGGACAGTTGAAAAACTGTTTTTT.

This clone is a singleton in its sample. The CDR3: CASSVGQGRPYEQYF. CDR3 DNA sequence: TGTGCCAGCAGCGTCGGACAGGGGAGACCCTACGAGCAGTACTTC. The rearrangement uses TRBV7-3 and TRBJ2-7, with 9 bases identical to TRBD1. Germline CDR1 SGHTA, CDR2 FQGTGA. J lost 2 bases, V lost 5 bases, and 7 bases had no gene match. The CDR3 is made up of 15 amino acids. The full variable domain, completed using reference TRBV7-3 and TRBJ2-7, is GAGVSQTPSNKVTEKGKYVELRCDPISGHTALYWYRQSLGQGPEFLIYFQGTGAADDSGLPNDRFFAVRPEGSVSTLKIQRTERGDSAVYLCASSVGQGRPYEQYFGPGTRLTVT.

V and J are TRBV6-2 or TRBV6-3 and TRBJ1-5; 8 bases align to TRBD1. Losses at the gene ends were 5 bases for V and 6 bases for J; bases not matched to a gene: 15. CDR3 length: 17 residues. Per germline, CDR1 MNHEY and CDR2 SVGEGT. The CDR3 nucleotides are TGTGCCAGCAGTACGGACAGGGAGCGCTTATTGGGTCAGCCCCAGCATTTT. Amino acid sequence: CASSTDRERLLGQPQHF.